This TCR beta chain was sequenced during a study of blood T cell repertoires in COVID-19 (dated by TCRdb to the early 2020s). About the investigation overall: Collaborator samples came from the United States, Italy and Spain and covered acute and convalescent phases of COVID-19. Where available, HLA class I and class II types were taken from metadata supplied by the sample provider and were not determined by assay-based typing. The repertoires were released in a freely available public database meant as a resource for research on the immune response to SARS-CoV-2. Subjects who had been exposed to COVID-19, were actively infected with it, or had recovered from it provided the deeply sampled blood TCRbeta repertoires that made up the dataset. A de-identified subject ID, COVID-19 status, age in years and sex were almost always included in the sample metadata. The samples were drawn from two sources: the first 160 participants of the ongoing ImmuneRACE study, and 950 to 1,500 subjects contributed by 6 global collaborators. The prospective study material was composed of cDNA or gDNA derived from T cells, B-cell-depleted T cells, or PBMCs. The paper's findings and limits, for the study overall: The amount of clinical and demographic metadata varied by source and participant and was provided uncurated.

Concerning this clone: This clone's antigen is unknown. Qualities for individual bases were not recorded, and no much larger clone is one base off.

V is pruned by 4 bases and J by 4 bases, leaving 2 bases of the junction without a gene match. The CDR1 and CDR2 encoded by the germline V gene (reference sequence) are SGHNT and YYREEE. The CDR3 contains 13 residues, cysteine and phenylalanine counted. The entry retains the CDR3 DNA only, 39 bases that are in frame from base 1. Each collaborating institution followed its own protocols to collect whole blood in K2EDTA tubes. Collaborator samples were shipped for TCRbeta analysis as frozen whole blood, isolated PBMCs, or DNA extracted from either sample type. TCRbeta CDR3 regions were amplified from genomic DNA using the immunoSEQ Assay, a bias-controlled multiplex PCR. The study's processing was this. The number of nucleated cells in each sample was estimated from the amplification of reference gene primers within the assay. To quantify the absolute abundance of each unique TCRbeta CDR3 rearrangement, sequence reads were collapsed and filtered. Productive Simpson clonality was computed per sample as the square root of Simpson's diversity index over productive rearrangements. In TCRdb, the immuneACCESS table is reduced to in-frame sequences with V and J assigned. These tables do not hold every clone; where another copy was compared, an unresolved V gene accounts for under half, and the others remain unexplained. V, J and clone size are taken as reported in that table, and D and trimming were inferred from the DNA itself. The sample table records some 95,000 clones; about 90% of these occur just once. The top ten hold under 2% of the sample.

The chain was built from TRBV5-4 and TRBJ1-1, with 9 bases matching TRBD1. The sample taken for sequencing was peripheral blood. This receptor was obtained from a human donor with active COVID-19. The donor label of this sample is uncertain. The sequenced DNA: TGTGCCAGCAGCCGGGACAGGGCCACTGAAGCTTTCTTT. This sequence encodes CASSRDRATEAFF.